The table lists the clone carrying this T cell receptor (beta chain) with a few counts. Its target is not known. V was shortened by 2 bases and J by 5 bases, with 16 bases between the two germline ends. Germline V lookup: CDR1 SGHVS, CDR2 FNYEAQ. This CDR3 has 15 residues. The data originate from a study of T-cell memory formation after mild COVID-19. The study, taken as a whole, reports: Clones contracting over day 15 to 85 were CD4/CD8 balanced, with later expanders leaning CD4+. CD4+ contracting clones lay mainly in CM and EM, CD8+ ones in EMRA. Pre-infection memory already had some responding clones, implying cross-reactive memory joined. The authors left the SARS-CoV-2 specificity of second-wave clones peaking on day 37 unconfirmed.

Using its own MiXCR run on the 5' RACE reads, TCRdb lists one record per CDR3 protein. Here the sample spans 250,000 to 350,000 distinct CDR3 sequences, under 20% being singletons. This sequence was found in a man younger than 35 who had mild COVID-19 (a few samples of this study predate the infection). Cell type and time point are not known. The sequencing input was PBMCs or a T cell subset sorted from them (not recorded which). V is TRBV7-6 and J is TRBJ2-7, with D tentatively TRBD1 (6 bases). The CDR3 nucleotides are TGTGCCAGCAGCTTATCGGACAGCTTGTCGGACGAGCAGTACGTC. Translation gives CASSLSDSLSDEQYV.